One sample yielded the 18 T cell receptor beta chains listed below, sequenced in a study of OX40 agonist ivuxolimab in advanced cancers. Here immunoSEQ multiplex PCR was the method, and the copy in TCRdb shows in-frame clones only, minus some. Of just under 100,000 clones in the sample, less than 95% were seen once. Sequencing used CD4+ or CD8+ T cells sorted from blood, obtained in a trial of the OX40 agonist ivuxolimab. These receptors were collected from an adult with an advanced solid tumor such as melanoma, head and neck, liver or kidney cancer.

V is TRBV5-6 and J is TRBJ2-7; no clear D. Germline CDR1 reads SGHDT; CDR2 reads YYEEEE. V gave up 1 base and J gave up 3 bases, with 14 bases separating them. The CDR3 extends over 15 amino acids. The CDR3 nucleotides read TGTGCCAGCAGCTTGCAAGGGCCCGTAATCTACGAGCAGTACTTC. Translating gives CASSLQGPVIYEQYF.

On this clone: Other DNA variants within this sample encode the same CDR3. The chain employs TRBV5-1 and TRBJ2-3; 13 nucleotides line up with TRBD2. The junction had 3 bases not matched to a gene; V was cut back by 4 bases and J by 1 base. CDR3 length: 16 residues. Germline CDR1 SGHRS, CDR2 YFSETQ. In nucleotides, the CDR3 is TGCGCCAGCAGCCCTGGACTAGCGGGAGGCACAGATACGCAGTATTTT. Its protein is CASSPGLAGGTDTQYF.

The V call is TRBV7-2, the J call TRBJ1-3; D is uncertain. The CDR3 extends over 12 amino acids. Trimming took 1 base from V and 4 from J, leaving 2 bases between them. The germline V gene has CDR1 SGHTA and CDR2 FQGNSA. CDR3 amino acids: CASSLGGNTIYF. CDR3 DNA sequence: TGTGCCAGCAGCTTAGGGGGAAACACCATATATTTT.

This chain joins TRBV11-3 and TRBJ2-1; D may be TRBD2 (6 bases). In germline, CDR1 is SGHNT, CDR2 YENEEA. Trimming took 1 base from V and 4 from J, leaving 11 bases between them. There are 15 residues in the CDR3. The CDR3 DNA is TGTGCCAGCAGCTTAGGGGGGGAAGGTTACAATGAGCAGTTCTTC. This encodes CASSLGGEGYNEQFF.

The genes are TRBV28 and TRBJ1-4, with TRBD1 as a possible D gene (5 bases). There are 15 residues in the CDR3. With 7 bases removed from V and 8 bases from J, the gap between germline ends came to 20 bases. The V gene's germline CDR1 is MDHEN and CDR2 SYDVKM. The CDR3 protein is CASKGGDGRSEKLFF. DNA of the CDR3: TGTGCCAGCAAAGGTGGGGACGGGCGTTCGGAAAAACTGTTTTTT.

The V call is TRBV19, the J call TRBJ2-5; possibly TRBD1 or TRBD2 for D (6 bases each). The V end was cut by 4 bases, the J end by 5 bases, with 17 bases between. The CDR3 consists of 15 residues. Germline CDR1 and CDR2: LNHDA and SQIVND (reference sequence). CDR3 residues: CASSTSRTGRETQYF. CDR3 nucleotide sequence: TGTGCCAGTAGTACCTCGAGAACAGGGAGGGAGACCCAGTACTTC.

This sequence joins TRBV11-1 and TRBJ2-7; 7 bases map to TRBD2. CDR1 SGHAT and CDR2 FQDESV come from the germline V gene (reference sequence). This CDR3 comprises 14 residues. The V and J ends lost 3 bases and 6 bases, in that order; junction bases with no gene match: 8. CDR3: CASSLGLIFREQYF. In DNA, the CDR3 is TGTGCCAGCAGCTTGGGACTAATCTTCCGCGAGCAGTACTTC.

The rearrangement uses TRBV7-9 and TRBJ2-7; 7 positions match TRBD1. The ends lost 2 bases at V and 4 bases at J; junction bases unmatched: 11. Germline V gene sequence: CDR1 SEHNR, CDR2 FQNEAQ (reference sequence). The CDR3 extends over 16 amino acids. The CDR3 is CASSLPTGSLSYEQYF. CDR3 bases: TGTGCCAGCAGCTTACCGACAGGGTCCCTATCGTACGAGCAGTACTTC.

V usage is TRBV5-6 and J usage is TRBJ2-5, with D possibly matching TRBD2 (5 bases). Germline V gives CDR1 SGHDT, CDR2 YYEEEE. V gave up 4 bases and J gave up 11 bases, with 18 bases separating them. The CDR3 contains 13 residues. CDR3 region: CASSNLGRGEQYF. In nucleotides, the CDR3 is TGTGCCAGCAGCAACTTAGGACGGGGTGAGCAGTACTTC.

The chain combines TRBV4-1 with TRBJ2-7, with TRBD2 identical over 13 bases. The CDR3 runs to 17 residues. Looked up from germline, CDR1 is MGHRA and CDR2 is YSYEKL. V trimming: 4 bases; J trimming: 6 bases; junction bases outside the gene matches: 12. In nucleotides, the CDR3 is TGCGCCAGCAGCCCCCAACTAGCGGGAGGGCCTCGCGGCGAGCAGTACTTC. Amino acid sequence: CASSPQLAGGPRGEQYF.

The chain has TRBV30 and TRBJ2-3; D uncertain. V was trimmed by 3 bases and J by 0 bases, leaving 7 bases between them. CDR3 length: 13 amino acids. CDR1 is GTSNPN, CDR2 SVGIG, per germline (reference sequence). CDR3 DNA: TGTGCCTGGAGGAAGGCGAGCACAGATACGCAGTATTTT. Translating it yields CAWRKASTDTQYF.

The CDR3 loop reads CASSRDGRNTGELFF. Here the CDR3 DNA reads TGCGCCAGCAGCCGGGACGGACGGAACACCGGGGAGCTGTTTTTT. J is TRBJ2-2 and V is TRBV10-1; D tentatively fits TRBD1 or TRBD2 (5 bases each). CDR1 WNHNN and CDR2 SYGVQD come from the germline V gene (reference sequence). The V and J ends lost 6 bases and 1 base respectively, with 12 bases between them. This CDR3 is built from 15 residues.

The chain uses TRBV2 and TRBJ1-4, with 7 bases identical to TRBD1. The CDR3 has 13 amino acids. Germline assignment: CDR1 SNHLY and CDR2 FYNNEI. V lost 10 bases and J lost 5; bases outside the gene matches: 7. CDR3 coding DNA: TGTGCCAACTTACGACAGGGAAATGAAAAACTGTTTTTT. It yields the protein CANLRQGNEKLFF. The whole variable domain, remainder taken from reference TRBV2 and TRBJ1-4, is EPEVTQTPSHQVTQMGQEVILRCVPISNHLYFYWYRQILGQKVEFLVSFYNNEISEKSEIFDDQFSVERPDGSNFTLKIRSTKLEDSAMYFCANLRQGNEKLFFGSGTQLSVL.

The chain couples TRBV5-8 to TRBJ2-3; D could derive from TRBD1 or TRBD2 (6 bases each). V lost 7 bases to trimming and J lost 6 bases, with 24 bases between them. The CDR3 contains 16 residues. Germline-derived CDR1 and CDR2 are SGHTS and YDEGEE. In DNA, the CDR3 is TGTGCCAGCTCCAAAGGGGGGTTCCCTGCCCAGGATACGCAGTATTTT. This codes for CASSKGGFPAQDTQYF.

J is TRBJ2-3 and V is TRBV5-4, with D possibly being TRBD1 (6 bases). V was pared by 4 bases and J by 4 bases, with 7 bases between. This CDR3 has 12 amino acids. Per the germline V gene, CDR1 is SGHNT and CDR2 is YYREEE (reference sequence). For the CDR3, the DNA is TGTGCCAGCAGCCAGGGGTCAGATACGCAGTATTTT. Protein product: CASSQGSDTQYF. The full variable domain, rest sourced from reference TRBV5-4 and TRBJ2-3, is ETGVTQSPTHLIKTRGQQVTLRCSSQSGHNTVSWYQQALGQGPQFIFQYYREEENGRGNFPPRFSGLQFPNYSSELNVNALELDDSALYLCASSQGSDTQYFGPGTRLTVL.

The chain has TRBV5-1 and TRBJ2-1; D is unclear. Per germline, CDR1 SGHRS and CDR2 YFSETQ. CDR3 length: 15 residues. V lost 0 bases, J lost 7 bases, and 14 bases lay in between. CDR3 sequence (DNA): TGCGCCAGCAGCTTGGTGTGGCGGCTGGAAAATGAGCAGTTCTTC. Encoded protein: CASSLVWRLENEQFF.

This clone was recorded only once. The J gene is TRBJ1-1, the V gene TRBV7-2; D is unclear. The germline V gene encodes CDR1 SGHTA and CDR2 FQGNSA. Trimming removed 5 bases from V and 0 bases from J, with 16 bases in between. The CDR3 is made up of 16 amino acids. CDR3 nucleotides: TGTGCCAGCAGCCGTCTTCAGACACTACTGAACACTGAAGCTTTCTTT. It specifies CASSRLQTLLNTEAFF.

CDR3: CASRRDVGNEQFF. DNA for the CDR3: TGCGCCAGCAGACGGGACGTCGGCAATGAGCAGTTCTTC. This chain links TRBV5-1 with TRBJ2-1, with D perhaps given as TRBD1 or TRBD2 (5 bases each). The germline CDR1 and CDR2 sequences are SGHRS and YFSETQ. V shed 5 bases and J shed 6 bases, with 12 bases lying between them. The CDR3 loop spans 13 amino acids. Combining the CDR3 with reference TRBV5-1 and TRBJ2-1 gives the whole variable domain KAGVTQTPRYLIKTRGQQVTLSCSPISGHRSVSWYQQTPGQGLQFLFEYFSETQRNKGNFPGRFSGRQFSNSRSEMNVSTLELGDSALYLCASRRDVGNEQFFGPGTRLTVL.